Listed below are T cell receptor beta chains from one sample, sequenced in a study of shared clonotypes between healthy human individuals. The assay was immunoSEQ multiplex PCR, and TCRdb's table has in-frame clones only and misses some. The sample contains millions of clones, approximately 93% of which appear only once. Input material: naive CD4+ T cells from PBMCs. The receptors derive from a man between 18 and 35 years old in good health. Some clones in this sample may be carry-over from other donors' samples. CDR3s include the opening cysteine and the closing phenylalanine or tryptophan. D genes are given only for firm matches. For some rows the clone size is stated as once, few or many, or as a class when expanded; others skip it.

j_call clone_size d_call v_call cdr3_aa cdr3_nt
TRBJ2-1 . . TRBV4-3 CASSQDTQFSYNEQFF TGCGCCAGCAGCCAAGATACCCAGTTCTCCTACAATGAGCAGTTCTTC
TRBJ2-7 . . TRBV4-1 CASSQSRGPLPYEQYF TGCGCCAGCAGCCAATCACGGGGTCCCCTACCCTACGAGCAGTACTTC
TRBJ2-7 . TRBD1 TRBV30 CAWSPRPGGEQYF TGTGCCTGGAGTCCTCGTCCAGGGGGCGAGCAGTACTTC
TRBJ1-5 . TRBD1 TRBV27 CASSPTGDRGQPQHF TGTGCCAGCAGTCCTACAGGGGACAGGGGCCAGCCCCAGCATTTT
TRBJ2-2 . . TRBV5-6 CASSLYGRGGDTGELFF TGTGCCAGCAGCTTATATGGCAGGGGAGGAGACACCGGGGAGCTGTTTTTT
TRBJ1-5 . . TRBV6-1 CASRGTISNQPQHF TGTGCCAGCAGGGGGACTATAAGCAATCAGCCCCAGCATTTT
TRBJ1-1 . . TRBV9 CASSARRDSNTEAFF TGTGCCAGCAGCGCCCGACGGGACTCGAACACTGAAGCTTTCTTT
TRBJ2-5 . TRBD2 TRBV7-9 CASSSGLVASSTQYF TGTGCCAGCAGTTCCGGACTAGTTGCCTCCTCGACCCAGTACTTC
TRBJ2-1 once . TRBV5-1 CASSLGLVFDEQFF TGCGCCAGCAGCTTGGGGCTAGTTTTTGATGAGCAGTTCTTC
TRBJ2-4 . . TRBV21-1 CASSKLRRTVKNIQYF TGTGCCAGCAGCAAACTGCGGCGAACGGTAAAAAACATTCAGTACTTC
TRBJ2-2 few . TRBV7-3 CASSLRGNIAGELFF TGTGCCAGCAGCTTACGCGGGAATATTGCCGGGGAGCTGTTTTTT
TRBJ1-5 once TRBD1 TRBV30 CAWGRFGTGKGQPQHF TGTGCCTGGGGCCGATTCGGGACAGGGAAGGGTCAGCCCCAGCATTTT
TRBJ2-7 . TRBD2 TRBV19 CASRTSGFAVYEQYF TGTGCCAGTAGGACTAGCGGGTTTGCAGTCTACGAGCAGTACTTC
TRBJ2-1 . TRBD2 TRBV18 CASSPLAGGQNEQFF TGTGCCAGCTCACCACTGGCGGGAGGTCAAAATGAGCAGTTCTTC
TRBJ1-2 . . TRBV28 CASSLWAGRKNGYTF TGTGCCAGCAGTTTATGGGCAGGACGGAAGAACGGCTACACCTTC